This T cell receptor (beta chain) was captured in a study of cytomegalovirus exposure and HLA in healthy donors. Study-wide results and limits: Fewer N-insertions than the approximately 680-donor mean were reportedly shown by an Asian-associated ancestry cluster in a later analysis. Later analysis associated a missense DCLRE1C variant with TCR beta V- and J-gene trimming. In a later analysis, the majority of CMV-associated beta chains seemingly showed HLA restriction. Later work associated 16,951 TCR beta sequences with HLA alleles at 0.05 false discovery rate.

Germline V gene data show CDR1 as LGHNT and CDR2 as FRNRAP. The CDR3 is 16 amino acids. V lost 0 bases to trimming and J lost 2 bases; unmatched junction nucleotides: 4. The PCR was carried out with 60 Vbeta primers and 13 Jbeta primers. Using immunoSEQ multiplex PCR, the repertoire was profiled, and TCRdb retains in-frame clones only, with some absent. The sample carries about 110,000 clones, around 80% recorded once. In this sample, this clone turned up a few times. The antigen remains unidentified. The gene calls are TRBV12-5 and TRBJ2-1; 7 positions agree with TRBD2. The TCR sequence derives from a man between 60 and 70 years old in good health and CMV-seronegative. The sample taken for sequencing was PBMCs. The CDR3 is CASGLVLSGAYNEQFF. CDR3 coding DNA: TGTGCTAGTGGTTTGGTACTGAGCGGGGCCTACAATGAGCAGTTCTTC.